This T cell receptor (beta chain) emerged from a study of blood T cell repertoires in COVID-19. As for the study in general: Italy, Spain and the United States were the sources of the convalescent and acute COVID-19 samples.

The study drew participants aged roughly 18 to 95 years from some 23 US areas. Clinical history reported by participants formed the basis on which cohorts were assigned. All recovered Cohort 3 donors got two negative PCRs, got clearance, or saw symptom resolution. CDR1 is LNHDA and CDR2 is SQIVND in the germline V gene (reference sequence). The CDR3 loop spans 13 amino acids. V was clipped by 3 bases and J by 5 bases, with 8 bases between them. Measured with immunoSEQ multiplex PCR; TCRdb has only the in-frame clones, and not every one. The profile shows 200,000 to 250,000 clones, around 80% of them singletons.

This clonotype originated in a man aged 35 to 55 who had recovered from COVID-19. The genes are TRBV19 and TRBJ1-5; a possible D gene is TRBD1 (5 bases). Specimen: PBMCs or T cells enriched from blood (not recorded which). The CDR3 loop reads CASSIVGDQPQHF. CDR3 bases: TGTGCCAGTAGTATTGTAGGGGATCAGCCCCAGCATTTT. The entire variable domain, with the rest obtained from reference TRBV19 and TRBJ1-5, is as follows: DGGITQSPKYLFRKEGQNVTLSCEQNLNHDAMYWYRQDPGQGLRLIYYSQIVNDFQKGDIAEGYSVSREKKESFPLTVTSAQKNPTAFYLCASSIVGDQPQHFGDGTRLSIL.